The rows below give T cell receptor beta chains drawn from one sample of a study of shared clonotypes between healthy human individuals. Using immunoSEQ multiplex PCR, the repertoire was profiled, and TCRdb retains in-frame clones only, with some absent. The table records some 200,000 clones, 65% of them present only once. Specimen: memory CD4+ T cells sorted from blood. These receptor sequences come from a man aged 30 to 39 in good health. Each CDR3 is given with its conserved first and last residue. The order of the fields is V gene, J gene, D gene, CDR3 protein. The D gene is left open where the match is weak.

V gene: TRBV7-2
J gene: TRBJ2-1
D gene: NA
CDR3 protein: CASSLDAQDYNEQFF

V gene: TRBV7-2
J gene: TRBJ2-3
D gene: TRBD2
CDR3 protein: CASSTRGGDTQYF

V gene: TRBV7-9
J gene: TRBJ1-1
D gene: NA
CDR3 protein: CATSRGFAEAFF

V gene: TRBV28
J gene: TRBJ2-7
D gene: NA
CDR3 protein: CASSLYRLEVPEQYF

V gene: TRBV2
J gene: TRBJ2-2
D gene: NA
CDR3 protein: CASSGVGNGELFF

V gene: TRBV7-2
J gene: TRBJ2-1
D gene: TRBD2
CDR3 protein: CASSPGLAGVGEQFF

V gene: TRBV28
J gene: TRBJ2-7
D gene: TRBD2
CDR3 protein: CASSTNGLAGEQYF

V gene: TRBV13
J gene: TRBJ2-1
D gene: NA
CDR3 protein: CASSSGTVQFF

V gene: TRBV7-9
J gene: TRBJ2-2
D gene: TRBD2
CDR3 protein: CASSPLAGVGTGELFF

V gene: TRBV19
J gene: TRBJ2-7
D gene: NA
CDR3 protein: CASSMGMESRTPYEQYF

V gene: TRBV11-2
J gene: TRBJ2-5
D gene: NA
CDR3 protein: CASSLGPGREKTQYF

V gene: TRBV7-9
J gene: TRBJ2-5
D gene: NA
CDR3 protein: CASSFGVQETQYF

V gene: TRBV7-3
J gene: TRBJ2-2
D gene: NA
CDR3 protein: CASSLQGNTGELFF

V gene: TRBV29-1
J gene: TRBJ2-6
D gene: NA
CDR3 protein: CSVYTSGANVLTF

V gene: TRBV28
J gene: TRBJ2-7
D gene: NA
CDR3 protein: CASRLSGAQNYEQYF

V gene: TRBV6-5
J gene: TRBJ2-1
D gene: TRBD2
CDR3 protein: CASTGGRDGYNEQFF

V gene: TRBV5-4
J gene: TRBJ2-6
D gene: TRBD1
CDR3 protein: CASSSDRVSSGANVLTF

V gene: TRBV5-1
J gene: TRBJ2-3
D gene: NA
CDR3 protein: CASSFLWGDTQYF

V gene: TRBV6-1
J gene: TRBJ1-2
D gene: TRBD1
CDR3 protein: CASSRDRNYGYTF

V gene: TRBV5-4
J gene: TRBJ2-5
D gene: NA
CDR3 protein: CASSLGLGGFLRTQYF

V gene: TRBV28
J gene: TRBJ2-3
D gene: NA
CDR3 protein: CASTEPTGATDTQYF

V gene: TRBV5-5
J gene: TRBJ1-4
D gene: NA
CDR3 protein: CASGQQGFREKLFF